The rows below give T cell receptor beta chains drawn from one sample of a study of blood T cell repertoires in COVID-19. Clones were sequenced by immunoSEQ multiplex PCR, and TCRdb holds only the in-frame ones, with some missing. The sample lists 90,000 to 150,000 clones, 75% to 85% occurring once. Sequenced sample: peripheral blood. The receptors originated from an elderly woman with acute or convalescent COVID-19. The CDR3 runs from the conserved cysteine through the conserved F or W. A D gene is named only where the DNA matches it firmly.

d_call	v_call	j_call	cdr3_nt	cdr3_aa
NA	TRBV6-6	TRBJ1-1	TGTGCCAGCAGTTACCGACAGTACTCCACTGAAGCTTTCTTT	CASSYRQYSTEAFF
TRBD2	TRBV4-1	TRBJ2-7	TGCGCCAGCAGCCAAGAGTTGGGACTAGCGGGGACCTACGAGCAGTACTTC	CASSQELGLAGTYEQYF
TRBD2	TRBV10-1	TRBJ2-1	TGCGCCAGCATGAGCGGGGCTAACAATGAGCAGTTCTTC	CASMSGANNEQFF
TRBD2	TRBV7-2	TRBJ2-3	TGTGCCAGCAGCTATAGCGGGGGAGCTACAGATACGCAGTATTTT	CASSYSGGATDTQYF
TRBD1	TRBV18	TRBJ2-7	TGTGCCAGCTCACCGGCCCCCACCGGGACAGGATCCTACGAGCAGTACTTC	CASSPAPTGTGSYEQYF
NA	TRBV19	TRBJ1-5	TGTGCCAGTAGTCAACAGGGGCCCCAGCATTTT	CASSQQGPQHF
NA	TRBV7-9	TRBJ2-1	TGTGCCAGCAGCTTAGGGCCAGGAAAGCAGTTCTTC	CASSLGPGKQFF
TRBD1	TRBV11-3	TRBJ1-2	TGTGCCAGCAGCTTAGATCGACAGGGACATGGCTACACCTTC	CASSLDRQGHGYTF
TRBD2	TRBV7-2	TRBJ2-3	TGTGCCAGCAGCTTAAGCCTAGCGGGGAATACGCAGTATTTT	CASSLSLAGNTQYF
NA	TRBV5-4	TRBJ1-3	TGTGCCAGCAGCTCGGACTATGGTGGAAACACCATATATTTT	CASSSDYGGNTIYF
TRBD2	TRBV4-3	TRBJ2-3	TGCGCCAGCAGCCAAGAAATGCTAGCGGGACGCACAGATACGCAGTATTTT	CASSQEMLAGRTDTQYF
NA	TRBV12-5	TRBJ1-4	TGTGCTAGCGGCGCGGGCGCGGCTAATGAAAAACTGTTTTTT	CASGAGAANEKLFF
TRBD2	TRBV7-2	TRBJ2-3	TGTGCCAGCAGCATCGGACTAGCGGGGGTGGGAGATACGCAGTATTTT	CASSIGLAGVGDTQYF
TRBD1	TRBV5-4	TRBJ2-7	TGTGCCAGCAGCCGTGGTGGACAGGGTCTCGAGCAGTACTTC	CASSRGGQGLEQYF
TRBD1	TRBV7-2	TRBJ1-1	TGTGCCAGCAGCTTAGGGGCAGGGGGCGATGAAGCTTTCTTT	CASSLGAGGDEAFF